Here is one TCR beta chain with its context. This entry comes from a study of blood T cell repertoires in COVID-19. CDR3 length: 16 amino acids. Trimming removed 0 bases from V and 5 bases from J; junction bases left unmatched: 11. Germline values: CDR1 GTSNPN, CDR2 SVGIG (reference sequence). The table came from immunoSEQ multiplex PCR; TCRdb's copy has only in-frame clones and leaves some out. The table shows about 260,000 clones, with almost 90% occurring only once. The source is a woman aged 25 to 39 with COVID-19, enrolled during active disease. J is TRBJ1-2 and V is TRBV30, with 8 bases aligning to TRBD1. Sequencing input: peripheral blood. CDR3 DNA: TGTGCCTGGAGTGTAGGGCCCGGACAGGGCGGGTATGGCTACACCTTC. It specifies CAWSVGPGQGGYGYTF.